A single sample is the source of the 10 T cell receptor beta chains below, sequenced in a study of cytomegalovirus exposure and HLA in healthy donors. Clones were read by immunoSEQ multiplex PCR, and TCRdb kept only the in-frame ones, dropping some. This table has some 110,000 clones, roughly nine tenths appearing once. Sequenced sample: PBMCs. The receptor set was obtained from a man younger than 35 in good health and CMV-seropositive.

This chain uses TRBV6-1 with TRBJ2-7; TRBD1 is a possible D gene (6 bases). The CDR3 has 15 residues. The germline CDR1 and CDR2 sequences are MNHNS and SASEGT. V was trimmed by 6 bases and J by 7 bases, leaving 22 bases between them. The CDR3 DNA sequence: TGTGCCAGCAGGACAGCCGACAGGTCAACTGGGGAGCAGTACTTC. The encoded protein is CASRTADRSTGEQYF.

CDR3 nucleotide sequence: TGTGCCAGCTCCCACTCATCGGTCCTAGCCAAAAACATTCAGTACTTC. Its translation: CASSHSSVLAKNIQYF. This sequence joins TRBV27 and TRBJ2-4, with D unclear. V lost 8 bases to trimming and J lost 0 bases, with 17 bases between them. Per germline, CDR1 MNHEY and CDR2 SMNVEV (reference sequence). The CDR3 has 16 amino acids.

The genes are TRBV6-5 and TRBJ1-5; 7 positions agree with TRBD1. The CDR3 has 13 residues. The ends lost 5 bases at V and 9 bases at J; junction bases unmatched: 7. The V gene's germline CDR1 is MNHEY and CDR2 SVGAGI. CDR3 protein: CASSQDRAGPQHF. CDR3 bases: TGTGCCAGCAGTCAAGACAGGGCAGGGCCCCAGCATTTT.

The chain combines TRBV7-6 with TRBJ2-3; D uncertain. V gave up 5 bases and J gave up 2 bases, with 11 bases separating them. This CDR3 has 14 amino acids. Germline values: CDR1 SGHVS, CDR2 FNYEAQ. CDR3 residues: CASSTPSATDTQYF. The CDR3 DNA sequence: TGTGCCAGCAGCACCCCCAGCGCCACAGATACGCAGTATTTT.

The V gene is TRBV7-2, the J gene TRBJ2-1; TRBD1 matches 9 bases. The CDR3 runs to 16 residues. Trimming cost V 4 bases and J 1 base; bases outside gene matches: 5. Germline CDR1 SGHTA, CDR2 FQGNSA. CDR3 sequence: CASSSRGTGSYNEQFF. The CDR3 DNA reads TGTGCCAGCAGCTCAAGAGGGACAGGGTCCTACAATGAGCAGTTCTTC. The full variable domain, its missing parts supplied by reference TRBV7-2 and TRBJ2-1, is GAGVSQSPSNKVTEKGKDVELRCDPISGHTALYWYRQSLGQGLEFLIYFQGNSAPDKSGLPSDRFSAERTGGSVSTLTIQRTQQEDSAVYLCASSSRGTGSYNEQFFGPGTRLTVL.

V usage is TRBV10-2 and J usage is TRBJ2-7; weak D call: TRBD1 (5 bases). V shed 4 bases and J shed 4 bases, with 14 bases lying between them. The CDR3 length is 14 residues. The germline V gene encodes CDR1 WSHSY and CDR2 SAAADI. DNA of the CDR3: TGCGCCAGCAGTGTTCAGGGAAGATGGTACGAGCAGTACTTC. Its protein product is CASSVQGRWYEQYF.

The rearrangement links TRBV4-1 to TRBJ1-1; D might be TRBD1 (6 bases). Trimming stripped 0 bases from V and 3 bases from J, with 11 bases between. Looked up from germline, CDR1 is MGHRA and CDR2 is YSYEKL. This CDR3 has 15 residues. In nucleotides, the CDR3 is TGCGCCAGCAGCCAAGAAAAGAAGGGGGACACTGAAGCTTTCTTT. Amino acids: CASSQEKKGDTEAFF.

This chain links TRBV19 with TRBJ1-1, with 9 nucleotides matching TRBD1. Germline V gene data show CDR1 as LNHDA and CDR2 as SQIVND (reference sequence). The CDR3 covers 14 residues. V dropped 6 bases and J dropped 5; count of bases not matched to a gene: 7. For the CDR3, the DNA is TGTGCCAGTAGCCCTGGGACAGGGAGAACTGAAGCTTTCTTT. Protein sequence: CASSPGTGRTEAFF.

The chain employs TRBV6-1 and TRBJ2-3, with a weak D call TRBD1 (6 bases). This CDR3 region has 14 residues. Germline V gene lookup returns CDR1 MNHNS and CDR2 SASEGT. V was shortened by 9 bases and J by 5 bases, with 18 bases between the two germline ends. CDR3 nucleotide sequence: TGTGCCAGTCTCTCTTGGGGGCGAAAAGATACGCAGTATTTT. It encodes CASLSWGRKDTQYF.

This clone was detected only once. V gene TRBV11-3 combines with J gene TRBJ1-1; no clear D. The CDR3 length is 15 residues. V gave up 4 bases and J gave up 11 bases, with 23 bases separating them. From germline, CDR1 is SGHNT and CDR2 YENEEA. The CDR3 bases are TGTGCCAGCAGCTCTCCATTATATTCGGTCCCTCTGGCTTTCTTT. Its protein product is CASSSPLYSVPLAFF.